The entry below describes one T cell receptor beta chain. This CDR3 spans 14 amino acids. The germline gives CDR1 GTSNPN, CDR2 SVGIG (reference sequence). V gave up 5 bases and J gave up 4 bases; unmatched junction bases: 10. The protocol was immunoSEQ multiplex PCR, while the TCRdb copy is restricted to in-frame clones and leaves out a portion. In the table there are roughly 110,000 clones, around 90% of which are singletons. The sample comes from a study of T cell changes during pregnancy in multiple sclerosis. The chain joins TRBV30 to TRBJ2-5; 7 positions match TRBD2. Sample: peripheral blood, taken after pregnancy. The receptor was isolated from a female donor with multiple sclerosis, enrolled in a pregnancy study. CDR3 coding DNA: TGTGCCTGGGCGGGACTACCCTTTTCAGAGACCCAGTACTTC. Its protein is CAWAGLPFSETQYF.